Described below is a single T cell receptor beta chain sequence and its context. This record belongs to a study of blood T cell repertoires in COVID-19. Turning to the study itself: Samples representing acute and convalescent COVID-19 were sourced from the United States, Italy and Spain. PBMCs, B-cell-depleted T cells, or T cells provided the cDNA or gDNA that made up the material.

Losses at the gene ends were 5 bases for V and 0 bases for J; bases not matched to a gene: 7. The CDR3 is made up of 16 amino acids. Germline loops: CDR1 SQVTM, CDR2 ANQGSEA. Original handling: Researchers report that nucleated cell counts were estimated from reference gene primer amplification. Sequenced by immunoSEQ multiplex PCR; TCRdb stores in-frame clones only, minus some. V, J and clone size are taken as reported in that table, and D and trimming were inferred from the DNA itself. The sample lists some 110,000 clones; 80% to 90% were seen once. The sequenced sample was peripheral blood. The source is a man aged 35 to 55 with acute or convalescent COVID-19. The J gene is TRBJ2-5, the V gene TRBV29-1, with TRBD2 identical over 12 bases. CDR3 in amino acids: CSVSGTSGYNQETQYF. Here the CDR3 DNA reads TGCAGCGTTTCCGGGACTAGCGGGTATAACCAAGAGACCCAGTACTTC.